This T cell receptor beta chain was found in a study of monozygotic twins with inflammatory bowel disease. Total RNA isolation used whole blood (no T cell sorting was performed). Study-wide points: Individual T cell subtypes were not distinguishable.

With regard to this clonotype: Antigen specificity is unknown.

TCRdb reprocessed the 5' RACE reads and keeps a single row for each CDR3 protein, giving no DNA. Across 150,000 to 200,000 distinct CDR3 sequences, the top ten clones capture roughly 7.4% of the sample. CDR1 is DFQATT, CDR2 SNEGSKA, per germline (reference sequence). The CDR3 sequence is 14 residues long. The V gene is TRBV20-1, the J gene TRBJ1-1; lacking DNA, the TRBD1 call made by TCRdb goes unchecked. The TCR was taken from a human donor with ulcerative colitis or Crohn's disease, or a healthy co-twin of an affected twin (not recorded which). Sequenced: blood. CDR3 region: CSASRDSQNTEAFF.